A selection of T cell receptor beta chains follows, all from one sample in a study of tissue T cells after allogeneic stem cell transplantation. Profiling relied on immunoSEQ multiplex PCR, and the TCRdb table lists in-frame clones only, not all of them. The sample lists roughly 4,200 clones; 63% were seen once. The sequenced sample was tissue from the esophagus, obtained at autopsy. Source of these receptors: a female donor of 60 years or more with lung cancer. The CDR3 runs from the conserved cysteine through the conserved F or W. A D gene is named only where the DNA matches it firmly. The size field is filled for only some rows; it gives once, few, many or a size class.

V: TRBV5-5; D: .; J: TRBJ2-1; size: once; CDR3: CASSVYSRWRAYNEQFF; DNA: TGTGCCAGCAGCGTGTATAGTCGCTGGAGGGCCTACAATGAGCAGTTCTTC
V: TRBV4-1; D: TRBD2; J: TRBJ2-5; size: .; CDR3: CASSQDWGGTQETQYF; DNA: TGCGCCAGCAGCCAAGATTGGGGGGGAACCCAAGAGACCCAGTACTTC
V: TRBV29-1; D: TRBD1; J: TRBJ2-7; size: .; CDR3: CSARGGQGAGEQYF; DNA: TGCAGCGCCCGCGGGGGACAGGGGGCGGGGGAGCAGTACTTC
V: TRBV7-9; D: .; J: TRBJ1-2; size: medium-sized; CDR3: CASSSWTSGPQTYGYTF; DNA: TGTGCCAGCAGCTCCTGGACAAGTGGTCCCCAAACTTATGGCTACACCTTC
V: TRBV11-2; D: .; J: TRBJ2-2; size: few; CDR3: CASSLGLTGANTGELFF; DNA: TGTGCCAGCAGCTTAGGGCTGACAGGCGCGAACACCGGGGAGCTGTTTTTT
V: TRBV25-1; D: TRBD1; J: TRBJ1-2; size: .; CDR3: CASSFQGGYGYTF; DNA: TGTGCCAGCAGTTTCCAGGGGGGCTATGGCTACACCTTC
V: TRBV5-4; D: .; J: TRBJ2-7; size: few; CDR3: CASSLGPGPTYEQYF; DNA: TGTGCCAGCAGCTTGGGGCCGGGCCCAACCTACGAGCAGTACTTC
V: TRBV5-4; D: .; J: TRBJ1-1; size: once; CDR3: CASSFGVRGTEAFF; DNA: TGTGCCAGCAGCTTTGGGGTTCGGGGCACTGAAGCTTTCTTT
V: TRBV11-1; D: .; J: TRBJ1-1; size: large; CDR3: CASSPVGTLAGEAFF; DNA: TGTGCCAGCAGCCCCGTGGGAACTCTGGCCGGTGAAGCTTTCTTT
V: TRBV2; D: TRBD2; J: TRBJ2-4; size: .; CDR3: CASRGLAGSLAKNIQYF; DNA: TGTGCCAGCAGGGGACTAGCGGGATCATTAGCCAAAAACATTCAGTACTTC
V: TRBV3-1/TRBV3-2; D: .; J: TRBJ1-2; size: .; CDR3: CASSQGLRGSGYTF; DNA: TGTGCCAGCAGCCAAGGACTCAGGGGCAGCGGCTACACCTTC
V: TRBV27; D: TRBD1; J: TRBJ2-1; size: .; CDR3: CASSPVGTGINEQFF; DNA: TGTGCCAGCAGCCCCGTAGGGACAGGAATTAATGAGCAGTTCTTC
V: TRBV6-2/TRBV6-3; D: .; J: TRBJ1-5; size: .; CDR3: CASSYRGGRRPQHF; DNA: TGTGCCAGCAGTTACCGCGGAGGTCGGCGGCCCCAGCATTTT
V: TRBV4-1; D: .; J: TRBJ1-5; size: .; CDR3: CASSQVMGQPQHF; DNA: TGCGCCAGCAGCCAAGTGATGGGTCAGCCCCAGCATTTT
V: TRBV5-1; D: .; J: TRBJ1-1; size: few; CDR3: CASSAWGGEIEAFF; DNA: TGCGCCAGCAGCGCCTGGGGGGGAGAGATTGAAGCTTTCTTT
V: TRBV9; D: .; J: TRBJ2-7; size: .; CDR3: CASSPRQVPYEQYF; DNA: TGTGCCAGCAGCCCCCGACAGGTTCCGTACGAGCAGTACTTC
V: TRBV4-3; D: .; J: TRBJ2-3; size: .; CDR3: CASSQDGPRDTQYF; DNA: TGCGCCAGCAGCCAAGATGGTCCACGAGATACGCAGTATTTT
V: TRBV5-1; D: .; J: TRBJ2-7; size: once; CDR3: CASSLEPASYEQYF; DNA: TGCGCCAGCAGCTTGGAACCTGCCTCCTACGAGCAGTACTTC
V: TRBV11-3; D: TRBD1; J: TRBJ2-7; size: medium-sized; CDR3: CASSPGTGDHEQYF; DNA: TGTGCCAGCAGCCCTGGGACAGGGGACCACGAGCAGTACTTC
V: TRBV5-1; D: .; J: TRBJ1-2; size: .; CDR3: CASSLGSYGYTF; DNA: TGCGCCAGCAGCTTAGGGAGCTATGGCTACACCTTC
V: TRBV30; D: TRBD1; J: TRBJ1-2; size: .; CDR3: CAWSVLRTGKASYGYTF; DNA: TGTGCCTGGAGTGTACTTAGGACAGGGAAGGCCTCCTATGGCTACACCTTC
V: TRBV2; D: TRBD2; J: TRBJ2-5; size: once; CDR3: CASRGTSGLIQYF; DNA: TGTGCCAGCAGAGGAACTAGCGGGTTGATCCAGTACTTC
V: TRBV21-1; D: .; J: TRBJ1-1; size: .; CDR3: CASSKVGTGGAAEAFF; DNA: TGTGCCAGCAGCAAAGTAGGGACAGGGGGCGCCGCTGAAGCTTTCTTT
V: TRBV7-2; D: TRBD2; J: TRBJ2-3; size: .; CDR3: CASSLASGGTDTQYF; DNA: TGTGCCAGCAGCTTGGCTAGCGGGGGCACAGATACGCAGTATTTT
V: TRBV5-6; D: .; J: TRBJ1-1; size: .; CDR3: CASSLGNTRGARGTFF; DNA: TGTGCCAGCAGCTTGGGAAATACGAGGGGGGCCCGGGGTACTTTCTTT
V: TRBV18; D: .; J: TRBJ2-2; size: few; CDR3: CASSPRNTGELFF; DNA: TGTGCCAGCTCACCAAGGAACACCGGGGAGCTGTTTTTT
V: TRBV9; D: .; J: TRBJ1-1; size: .; CDR3: CASSSLGGRITEAFF; DNA: TGTGCCAGCAGCTCCCTGGGGGGGCGCATCACTGAAGCTTTCTTT
V: TRBV7-8; D: .; J: TRBJ1-6; size: large; CDR3: CASSLDSRDWSSYNSPLHF; DNA: TGTGCCAGCAGCTTAGATTCGAGGGACTGGAGCTCCTATAATTCACCCCTCCACTTT
V: TRBV5-4; D: .; J: TRBJ1-4; size: .; CDR3: CASSLWGDALGKLFF; DNA: TGTGCCAGCAGCTTATGGGGCGACGCTTTGGGAAAACTGTTTTTT
V: TRBV4-1; D: .; J: TRBJ1-2; size: .; CDR3: CASSQAYPPLGGYGYTF; DNA: TGCGCCAGCAGCCAAGCCTATCCGCCGCTTGGGGGGTATGGCTACACCTTC
V: TRBV7-9; D: .; J: TRBJ1-4; size: .; CDR3: CASSSGQSLFEKLFF; DNA: TGTGCCAGCAGCTCAGGACAGTCCCTATTCGAAAAACTGTTTTTT
V: TRBV7-8; D: .; J: TRBJ2-2; size: .; CDR3: CASSLGGLPPGELFF; DNA: TGTGCCAGCAGCTTAGGTGGACTCCCCCCCGGGGAGCTGTTTTTT
V: TRBV9; D: .; J: TRBJ1-2; size: .; CDR3: CASSPGLRGGYTF; DNA: TGTGCCAGCAGCCCGGGGTTAAGGGGTGGCTACACCTTC
V: TRBV9; D: TRBD2; J: TRBJ2-1; size: .; CDR3: CASSRTSGGRSSYNEQFF; DNA: TGTGCCAGCAGCAGGACTAGCGGGGGCCGGAGCTCCTACAATGAGCAGTTCTTC
V: TRBV19; D: TRBD2; J: TRBJ2-7; size: .; CDR3: CASSIDIPGLAGAYEQYF; DNA: TGTGCCAGTAGTATAGATATTCCCGGACTAGCGGGAGCCTACGAGCAGTACTTC
V: TRBV12-5; D: .; J: TRBJ1-5; size: .; CDR3: CASGDSYSNQPQHF; DNA: TGTGCTAGTGGTGACAGTTATAGCAATCAGCCCCAGCATTTT
V: TRBV10-3; D: .; J: TRBJ2-1; size: few; CDR3: CAISGGSEQFF; DNA: TGTGCCATCAGCGGAGGTAGTGAGCAGTTCTTC
V: TRBV19; D: .; J: TRBJ1-2; size: .; CDR3: CASSTERWHYGYTF; DNA: TGTGCCAGTAGTACCGAGAGGTGGCACTATGGCTACACCTTC
V: TRBV20-1; D: TRBD2; J: TRBJ2-5; size: large; CDR3: CSASQSSGLKTQYF; DNA: TGCAGTGCTAGTCAGTCTAGCGGGTTGAAGACCCAGTACTTC
V: TRBV6-1; D: TRBD2; J: TRBJ2-7; size: .; CDR3: CASSEAGLGRYEQYF; DNA: TGTGCCAGCAGTGAAGCCGGACTAGGGAGGTACGAGCAGTACTTC
V: TRBV9; D: TRBD2; J: TRBJ2-3; size: .; CDR3: CASSVVAGSTDTQYF; DNA: TGTGCCAGCAGCGTAGTAGCGGGGAGCACAGATACGCAGTATTTT
V: TRBV5-6; D: .; J: TRBJ1-1; size: .; CDR3: CASSLIVGVNTEAFF; DNA: TGTGCCAGCAGCCTCATCGTGGGCGTGAACACTGAAGCTTTCTTT
V: TRBV5-1; D: TRBD1; J: TRBJ1-1; size: .; CDR3: CASSPRVRGRLNTEAFF; DNA: TGCGCCAGCAGCCCCAGAGTAAGGGGGCGTTTGAACACTGAAGCTTTCTTT
V: TRBV10-3; D: .; J: TRBJ1-1; size: few; CDR3: CAISESTLSVNTEAFF; DNA: TGTGCCATCAGTGAGTCGACCCTCTCCGTGAACACTGAAGCTTTCTTT
V: TRBV29-1; D: .; J: TRBJ2-1; size: .; CDR3: CSVVGINEQFF; DNA: TGCAGCGTCGTGGGCATCAATGAGCAGTTCTTC
V: TRBV6-2/TRBV6-3; D: .; J: TRBJ1-5; size: .; CDR3: CASSRTDSNQPQHF; DNA: TGTGCCAGCAGTCGGACGGATAGCAATCAGCCCCAGCATTTT
V: TRBV6-2/TRBV6-3; D: .; J: TRBJ1-5; size: few; CDR3: CASSPPGYNQPQHF; DNA: TGTGCCAGCAGTCCCCCGGGGTACAATCAGCCCCAGCATTTT